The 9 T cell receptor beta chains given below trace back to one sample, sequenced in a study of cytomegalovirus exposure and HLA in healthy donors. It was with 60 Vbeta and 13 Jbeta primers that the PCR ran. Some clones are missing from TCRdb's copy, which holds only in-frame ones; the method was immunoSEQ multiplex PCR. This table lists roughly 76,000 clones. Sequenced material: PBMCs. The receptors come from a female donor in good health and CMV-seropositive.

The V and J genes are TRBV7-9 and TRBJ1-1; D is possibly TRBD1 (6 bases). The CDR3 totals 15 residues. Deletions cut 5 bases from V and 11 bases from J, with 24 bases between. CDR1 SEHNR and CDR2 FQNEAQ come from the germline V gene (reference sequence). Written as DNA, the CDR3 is TGTGCCAGCAGCAGGGGCCCCACAGGGTACGACGGGGCTTTCTTT. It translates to CASSRGPTGYDGAFF. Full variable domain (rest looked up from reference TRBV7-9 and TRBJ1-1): DTGVSQNPRHKITKRGQNVTFRCDPISEHNRLYWYRQTLGQGPEFLTYFQNEAQLEKSRLLSDRFSAERPKGSFSTLEIQRTEQGDSAMYLCASSRGPTGYDGAFFGQGTRLTVV.

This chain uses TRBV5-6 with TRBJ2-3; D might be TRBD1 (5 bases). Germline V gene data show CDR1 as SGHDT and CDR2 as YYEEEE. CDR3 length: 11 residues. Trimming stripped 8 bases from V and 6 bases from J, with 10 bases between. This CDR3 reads CASQGRDTQYF. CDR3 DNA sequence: TGTGCCAGTCAGGGTAGGGATACGCAGTATTTT.

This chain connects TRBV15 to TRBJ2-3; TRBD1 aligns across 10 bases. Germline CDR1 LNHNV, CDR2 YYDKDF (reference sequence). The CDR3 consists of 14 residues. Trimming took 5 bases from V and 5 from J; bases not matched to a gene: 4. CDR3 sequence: CATSRGQGIDTQYF. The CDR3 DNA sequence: TGTGCCACCAGCCGGGGACAGGGGATAGATACGCAGTATTTT.

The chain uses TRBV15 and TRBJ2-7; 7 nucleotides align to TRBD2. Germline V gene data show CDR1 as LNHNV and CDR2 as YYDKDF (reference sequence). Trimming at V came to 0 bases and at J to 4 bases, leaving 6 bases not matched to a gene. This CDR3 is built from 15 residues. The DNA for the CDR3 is TGTGCCACCAGCAGAGACCGTTCGGGGGGTTACGAGCAGTACTTC. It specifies CATSRDRSGGYEQYF. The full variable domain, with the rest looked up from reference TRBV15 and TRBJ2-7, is DAMVIQNPRYQVTQFGKPVTLSCSQTLNHNVMYWYQQKSSQAPKLLFHYYDKDFNNEADTPDNFQSRRPNTSFCFLDIRSPGLGDTAMYLCATSRDRSGGYEQYFGPGTRLTVT.

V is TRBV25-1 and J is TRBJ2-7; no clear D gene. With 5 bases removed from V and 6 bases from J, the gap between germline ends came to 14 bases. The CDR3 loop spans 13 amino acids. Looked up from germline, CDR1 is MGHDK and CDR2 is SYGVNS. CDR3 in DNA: TGTGCCAGCAGTAGCCACCCTCCCCCCGAGCAGTACTTC. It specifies CASSSHPPPEQYF.

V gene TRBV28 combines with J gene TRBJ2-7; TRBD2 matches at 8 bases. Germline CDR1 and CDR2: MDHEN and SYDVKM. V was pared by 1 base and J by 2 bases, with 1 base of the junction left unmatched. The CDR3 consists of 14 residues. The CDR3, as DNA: TGTGCCAGCAGTTTATCGGGGGGGCCCTACGAGCAGTACTTC. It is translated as CASSLSGGPYEQYF. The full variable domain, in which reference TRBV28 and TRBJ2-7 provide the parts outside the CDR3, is DVKVTQSSRYLVKRTGEKVFLECVQDMDHENMFWYRQDPGLGLRLIYFSYDVKMKEKGDIPEGYSVSREKKERFSLILESASTNQTSMYLCASSLSGGPYEQYFGPGTRLTVT.

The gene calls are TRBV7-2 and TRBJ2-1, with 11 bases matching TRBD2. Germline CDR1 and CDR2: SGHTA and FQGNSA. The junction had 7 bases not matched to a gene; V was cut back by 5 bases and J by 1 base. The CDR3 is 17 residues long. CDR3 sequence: CASSRGLAVVSYNEQFF. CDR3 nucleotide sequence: TGTGCCAGCAGCCGGGGACTAGCGGTGGTATCCTACAATGAGCAGTTCTTC. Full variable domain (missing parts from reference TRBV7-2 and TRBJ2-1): GAGVSQSPSNKVTEKGKDVELRCDPISGHTALYWYRQSLGQGLEFLIYFQGNSAPDKSGLPSDRFSAERTGGSVSTLTIQRTQQEDSAVYLCASSRGLAVVSYNEQFFGPGTRLTVL.

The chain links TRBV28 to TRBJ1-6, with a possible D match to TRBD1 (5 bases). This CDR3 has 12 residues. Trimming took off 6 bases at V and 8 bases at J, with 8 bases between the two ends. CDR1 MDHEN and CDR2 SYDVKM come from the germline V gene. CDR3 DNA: TGTGCCAGCAGCCGGGGGTATTCACCCCTCCACTTT. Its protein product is CASSRGYSPLHF.

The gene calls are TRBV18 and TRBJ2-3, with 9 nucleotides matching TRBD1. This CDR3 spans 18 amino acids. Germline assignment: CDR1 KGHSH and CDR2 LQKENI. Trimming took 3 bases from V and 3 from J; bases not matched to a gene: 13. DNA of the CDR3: TGTGCCAGCTCACCTCTTATTTGGACAGGGGCTTTGACAGATACGCAGTATTTT. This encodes CASSPLIWTGALTDTQYF. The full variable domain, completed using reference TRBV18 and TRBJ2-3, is NAGVMQNPRHLVRRRGQEARLRCSPMKGHSHVYWYRQLPEEGLKFMVYLQKENIIDESGMPKERFSAEFPKEGPSILRIQQVVRGDSAAYFCASSPLIWTGALTDTQYFGPGTRLTVL.